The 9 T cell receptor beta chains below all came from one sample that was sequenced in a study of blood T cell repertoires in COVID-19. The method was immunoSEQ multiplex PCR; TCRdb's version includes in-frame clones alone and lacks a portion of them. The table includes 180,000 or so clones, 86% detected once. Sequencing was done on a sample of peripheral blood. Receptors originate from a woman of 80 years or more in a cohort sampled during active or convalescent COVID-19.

CDR3 protein: CATTPLGLAVHNEQFF. CDR3 DNA sequence: TGTGCCACCACTCCCTTGGGACTAGCGGTTCATAATGAGCAGTTCTTC. The gene calls are TRBV24-1 and TRBJ2-1; 11 bases line up with TRBD2. This CDR3 region has 16 residues. Germline CDR1 reads KGHDR; CDR2 reads SFDVKD. The ends lost 8 bases at V and 7 bases at J; junction bases unmatched: 12.

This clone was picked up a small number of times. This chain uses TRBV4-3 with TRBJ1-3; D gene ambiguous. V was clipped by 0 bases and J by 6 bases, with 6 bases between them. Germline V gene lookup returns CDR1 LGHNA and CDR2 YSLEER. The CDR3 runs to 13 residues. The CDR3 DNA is TGCGCCAGCAGCCAAGATACGGTAAACACCATATATTTT. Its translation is CASSQDTVNTIYF.

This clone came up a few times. CDR3 residues: CASSPPEPVGYTF. The CDR3 nucleotides are TGTGCCAGCAGCCCTCCGGAGCCCGTTGGCTACACCTTC. This chain links TRBV12-3 or TRBV12-4 with TRBJ1-2; D is unresolved. V shed 6 bases and J shed 7 bases, with 15 bases lying between them. The CDR3 has 13 residues.

The CDR3 DNA reads TGTGCCAGCTCACCAGGGACTAGCGGTCAGAACACCGGGGAGCTGTTTTTT. This translates into CASSPGTSGQNTGELFF. The chain couples TRBV18 to TRBJ2-2; 11 positions match TRBD2. CDR3 length equals 17 residues. J was trimmed by 1 base and V by 2 bases; bases with no gene match: 3. Germline V gene data show CDR1 as KGHSH and CDR2 as LQKENI. Variable domain in full (rest from reference TRBV18 and TRBJ2-2): NAGVMQNPRHLVRRRGQEARLRCSPMKGHSHVYWYRQLPEEGLKFMVYLQKENIIDESGMPKERFSAEFPKEGPSILRIQQVVRGDSAAYFCASSPGTSGQNTGELFFGEGSRLTVL.

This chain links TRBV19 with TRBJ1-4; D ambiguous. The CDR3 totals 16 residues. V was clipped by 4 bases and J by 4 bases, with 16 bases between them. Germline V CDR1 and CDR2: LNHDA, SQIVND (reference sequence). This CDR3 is CASSTGSGLINEKLFF. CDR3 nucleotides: TGTGCCAGTAGTACCGGTTCGGGTTTGATTAATGAAAAACTGTTTTTT.

The CDR3 sequence is CASSPQTGYEQYF. The CDR3 DNA reads TGTGCCAGCAGCCCACAGACGGGATACGAGCAGTACTTC. The chain joins TRBV7-6 to TRBJ2-7; D might be TRBD2 (5 bases). The CDR3 extends over 13 amino acids. Germline CDR1 is SGHVS and CDR2 is FNYEAQ. V gave up 5 bases and J gave up 4 bases, with 12 bases separating them.

The CDR3 nucleotides are TGTGCCAGCAGTTTCCGGGACAGGGGGAGTTATGGCTACACCTTC. Translated: CASSFRDRGSYGYTF. V is TRBV27 and J is TRBJ1-2, with 11 bases identical to TRBD1. In germline, CDR1 is MNHEY, CDR2 SMNVEV (reference sequence). The CDR3 contains 15 residues. Unmatched junction bases numbered 5, after V lost 3 bases and J lost 5 bases.

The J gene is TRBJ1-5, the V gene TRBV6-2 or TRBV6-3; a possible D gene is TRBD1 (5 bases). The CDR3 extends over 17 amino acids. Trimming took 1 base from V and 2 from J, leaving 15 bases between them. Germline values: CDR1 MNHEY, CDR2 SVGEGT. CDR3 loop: CASSYLSLRGGNQPQHF. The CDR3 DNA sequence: TGTGCCAGCAGTTACTTATCACTCCGGGGGGGCAATCAGCCCCAGCATTTT.

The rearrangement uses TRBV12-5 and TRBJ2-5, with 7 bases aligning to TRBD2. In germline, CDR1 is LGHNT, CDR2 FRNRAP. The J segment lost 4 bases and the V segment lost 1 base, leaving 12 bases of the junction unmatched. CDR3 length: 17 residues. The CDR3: CASGLESGTRMAETQYF. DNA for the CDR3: TGTGCTAGTGGTTTGGAGAGCGGGACCCGTATGGCAGAGACCCAGTACTTC. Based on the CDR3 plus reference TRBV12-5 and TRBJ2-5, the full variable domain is DARVTQTPRHKVTEMGQEVTMRCQPILGHNTVFWYRQTMMQGLELLAYFRNRAPLDDSGMPKDRFSAEMPDATLATLKIQPSEPRDSAVYFCASGLESGTRMAETQYFGPGTRLLVL.